These 32 T cell receptor beta chains were all obtained from the same sample, sequenced in a study of shared clonotypes between healthy human individuals. The table came from immunoSEQ multiplex PCR; TCRdb's copy has only in-frame clones and leaves some out. The sample lists 2 million to 2.5 million clones; 95% were seen once. Sequencing used naive CD4+ T cells sorted from blood. The subset was: CD45RA+ positively selected. The receptors here all came from a man younger than 35 in good health.

CDR3: CASSLNNGFGEKLFF. The DNA of the CDR3 is TGTGCCAGCAGCTTAAATAACGGGTTCGGTGAAAAACTGTTTTTT. V and J are TRBV5-6 and TRBJ1-4, with D unresolved. Germline lookup yields CDR1 SGHDT and CDR2 YYEEEE. The CDR3 has 15 amino acids. Trimming pared 2 bases from V and 7 bases from J, leaving 15 bases between.

The chain is built from TRBV30 and TRBJ2-7, with a possible D match to TRBD1 (5 bases). The CDR3 extends over 12 amino acids. Germline V gene data show CDR1 as GTSNPN and CDR2 as SVGIG (reference sequence). V lost 3 bases to trimming and J lost 0 bases, with 6 bases between them. Here the CDR3 DNA reads TGTGCCTGGAGACAGGTCTCCTACGAGCAGTACTTC. Translating gives CAWRQVSYEQYF.

The chain is built from TRBV4-2 and TRBJ2-5; no definite D call. Germline assignment: CDR1 LGHNA and CDR2 YNFKEQ. Trimming cost V 0 bases and J 2 bases, with 7 bases left between them. This CDR3 has 14 amino acids. For the CDR3, the DNA is TGTGCCAGCAGCCAAGATCGGTGGCAAGAGACCCAGTACTTC. It specifies CASSQDRWQETQYF.

The CDR3 sequence: CASRGGGATNEKLFF. The DNA of the CDR3 is TGTGCCAGCAGGGGAGGCGGTGCAACTAATGAAAAACTGTTTTTT. The V call is TRBV6-1, the J call TRBJ1-4; unclear D gene. The CDR3 covers 15 residues. V was trimmed by 6 bases and J by 0 bases, leaving 11 bases between them. Germline V gene data show CDR1 as MNHNS and CDR2 as SASEGT.

The chain recombines TRBV28 with TRBJ1-4; D not certain. V shed 7 bases and J shed 7 bases, with 19 bases lying between them. CDR1 and CDR2 (germline): MDHEN, SYDVKM. The CDR3 totals 15 residues. The CDR3 is CASTKKGSSSEKLFF. CDR3 DNA sequence: TGTGCCAGCACCAAAAAGGGTTCCTCCAGTGAAAAACTGTTTTTT.

The rearrangement uses TRBV9 and TRBJ2-2; D gene unclear. Trimming cost V 0 bases and J 2 bases, with 8 bases left between them. This CDR3 spans 15 amino acids. Germline V lookup: CDR1 SGDLS, CDR2 YYNGEE. DNA for the CDR3: TGTGCCAGCAGCGTAGTAGAGGCAAACACCGGGGAGCTGTTTTTT. Its translation is CASSVVEANTGELFF. The full variable domain, with the rest looked up from reference TRBV9 and TRBJ2-2, is DSGVTQTPKHLITATGQRVTLRCSPRSGDLSVYWYQQSLDQGLQFLIQYYNGEERAKGNILERFSAQQFPDLHSELNLSSLELGDSALYFCASSVVEANTGELFFGEGSRLTVL.

The chain combines TRBV5-1 with TRBJ2-1; TRBD2 agrees at 7 bases. This CDR3 comprises 16 residues. Trimming at V came to 0 bases and at J to 6 bases, leaving 9 bases not matched to a gene. The germline gives CDR1 SGHRS, CDR2 YFSETQ. Here the CDR3 reads CASSLVEGGPGNEQFF. The CDR3, as DNA: TGCGCCAGCAGCTTGGTGGAGGGAGGGCCGGGCAATGAGCAGTTCTTC.

This chain uses TRBV5-1 with TRBJ2-7; D is undetermined. V lost 2 bases to trimming and J lost 4 bases, with 7 bases between them. Germline V gene sequence: CDR1 SGHRS, CDR2 YFSETQ. The CDR3 has 12 amino acids. Here the CDR3 reads CASSLHYYEQYF. CDR3 DNA sequence: TGCGCCAGCAGCTTACACTATTACGAGCAGTACTTC. Full variable domain (remainder filled in from reference TRBV5-1 and TRBJ2-7): KAGVTQTPRYLIKTRGQQVTLSCSPISGHRSVSWYQQTPGQGLQFLFEYFSETQRNKGNFPGRFSGRQFSNSRSEMNVSTLELGDSALYLCASSLHYYEQYFGPGTRLTVT.

The gene calls are TRBV6-1 and TRBJ2-7; D is perhaps TRBD1 (6 bases). Deletions cut 1 base from V and 6 bases from J, with 16 bases between. Germline lookup yields CDR1 MNHNS and CDR2 SASEGT. This CDR3 contains 15 residues. The CDR3 reads CASSEGGRGSREQYF. In DNA, the CDR3 is TGTGCCAGCAGTGAAGGGGGCAGGGGATCCCGCGAGCAGTACTTC.

The chain recombines TRBV2 with TRBJ2-5, with unresolved D. Trimming shortened V by 7 bases and J by 4 bases, and 10 bases separated the two germline ends. The CDR3 spans 12 residues. CDR1 and CDR2 (germline): SNHLY, FYNNEI. The CDR3 loop reads CASTPQGETQYF. For the CDR3, the DNA is TGTGCCAGCACCCCACAAGGAGAGACCCAGTACTTC.

The chain uses TRBV7-5 and TRBJ2-7; TRBD1 was called by the table and not checked on the DNA. TRBV7-5 is a listed pseudogene. The CDR3 runs 18 residues. The CDR3 DNA sequence: TGTGCCAGAAGCTTAGGAGGGCGACAGGGACCAGTACCCTTCGAGCAGTACTTC. Protein product: CARSLGGRQGPVPFEQYF.

The chain carries TRBV12-1 and TRBJ1-4; TRBD1 reflects the table's D call only, with no check against the DNA. TRBV12-1 is a known pseudogene. The CDR3 spans 15 residues. CDR3 in amino acids: CASPFPGTKNEKLFF. CDR3 coding DNA: TGTGCCAGCCCCTTCCCCGGGACAAAAAATGAAAAACTGTTTTTT.

The chain has TRBV9 and TRBJ2-7, with D perhaps TRBD1 (6 bases). CDR1 and CDR2 from the germline V gene are SGDLS and YYNGEE. This CDR3 spans 15 amino acids. V dropped 5 bases and J dropped 2 bases, with 17 bases sitting between them. Here the CDR3 reads CASSGRGGYPYEQYF. The DNA for the CDR3 is TGTGCCAGCAGTGGACGAGGGGGTTATCCCTACGAGCAGTACTTC.

The chain is built from TRBV5-1 and TRBJ2-2; D gene ambiguous. Trimming shortened V by 0 bases and J by 6 bases, and 6 bases separated the two germline ends. Germline loops: CDR1 SGHRS, CDR2 YFSETQ. The CDR3 sequence is 13 residues long. CDR3 DNA sequence: TGCGCCAGCAGCTTGGTTGGCCCCGGGGAGCTGTTTTTT. This codes for CASSLVGPGELFF.

Concerning this clone itself: The sample contains more than one DNA sequence encoding this CDR3. This chain links TRBV5-1 with TRBJ2-3; a weak D match, TRBD1 (6 bases). Germline V gene lookup returns CDR1 SGHRS and CDR2 YFSETQ. The CDR3 is 15 amino acids. V was cut by 5 bases and J by 0 bases, with 13 bases left in between. The CDR3 bases are TGCGCCAGCAGTAGAGGACAGACTAGCACAGATACGCAGTATTTT. Translating it yields CASSRGQTSTDTQYF.

The chain recombines TRBV19 with TRBJ2-6; 7 positions agree with TRBD1. The CDR3 has 18 amino acids. The junction had 8 bases not matched to a gene; V was cut back by 3 bases and J by 0 bases. Germline assignment: CDR1 LNHDA and CDR2 SQIVND (reference sequence). DNA for the CDR3: TGTGCCAGTAGTATTAGGAGACAGGGCCCCTCTGGGGCCAACGTCCTGACTTTC. Residues: CASSIRRQGPSGANVLTF.

The rearrangement links TRBV28 to TRBJ1-3, with D tentatively TRBD1 (6 bases). Trimming removed 6 bases at V and 0 bases at J, with 18 bases between. The CDR3 spans 17 residues. Germline V CDR1 and CDR2: MDHEN, SYDVKM. The CDR3 DNA reads as TGTGCCAGCAGCGACCCGGGACACCTAAGCTCTGGAAACACCATATATTTT. Translated, it gives CASSDPGHLSSGNTIYF.

A remark on this clone: This sample also contains other DNA sequences that code for the same CDR3. This rearrangement joins TRBV4-1 to TRBJ2-7, with D unclear. Trimming shortened V by 1 base and J by 4 bases, and 8 bases separated the two germline ends. Germline assignment: CDR1 MGHRA and CDR2 YSYEKL. The CDR3 is 13 residues long. The CDR3 bases are TGCGCCAGCAGCCAAGTTAGTTCATACGAGCAGTACTTC. As protein: CASSQVSSYEQYF.

The rearrangement links TRBV5-1 to TRBJ2-3; TRBD1 matches 8 bases. From germline, CDR1 is SGHRS and CDR2 YFSETQ. V dropped 7 bases and J dropped 1; count of bases not matched to a gene: 8. The CDR3 is 15 residues long. Here the CDR3 reads CASSARGQGTDTQYF. The CDR3 nucleotides are TGCGCCAGCTCTGCCCGGGGACAGGGCACAGATACGCAGTATTTT. Drawing the rest from reference TRBV5-1 and TRBJ2-3, the complete variable domain is KAGVTQTPRYLIKTRGQQVTLSCSPISGHRSVSWYQQTPGQGLQFLFEYFSETQRNKGNFPGRFSGRQFSNSRSEMNVSTLELGDSALYLCASSARGQGTDTQYFGPGTRLTVL.

Of note for this clone: This sample includes further DNA sequences coding for the same CDR3. This sequence joins TRBV9 and TRBJ2-7; 7 bases map to TRBD2. The CDR3 is 13 residues long. Per the germline V gene, CDR1 is SGDLS and CDR2 is YYNGEE. V trimming: 0 bases; J trimming: 4 bases; junction bases outside the gene matches: 1. CDR3 in amino acids: CASSVGEGYEQYF. The CDR3 nucleotides read TGTGCCAGCAGCGTAGGGGAGGGTTACGAGCAGTACTTC. Full variable domain (outside the CDR3, taken from reference TRBV9 and TRBJ2-7): DSGVTQTPKHLITATGQRVTLRCSPRSGDLSVYWYQQSLDQGLQFLIQYYNGEERAKGNILERFSAQQFPDLHSELNLSSLELGDSALYFCASSVGEGYEQYFGPGTRLTVT.

V gene TRBV5-1 combines with J gene TRBJ1-3; D perhaps matches TRBD1 (6 bases). V was trimmed by 0 bases and J by 3 bases, leaving 16 bases between them. The length of the CDR3 is 17 residues. Germline CDR1 reads SGHRS; CDR2 reads YFSETQ. DNA for the CDR3: TGCGCCAGCAGCTTGGACCCGGCGGGGGGCGGTGGAAACACCATATATTTT. Translating it yields CASSLDPAGGGGNTIYF.

V and J are TRBV5-8 and TRBJ1-5; D is perhaps TRBD1 (5 bases). Germline CDR1 reads SGHTS; CDR2 reads YDEGEE. There are 15 residues in the CDR3. V was clipped by 4 bases and J by 7 bases, with 18 bases between them. The CDR3 coding sequence is TGTGCCAGCAGCGGGGGACCTCTGTTTGGGCAGCCCCAGCATTTT. This gives the protein CASSGGPLFGQPQHF.

For this clone: A junction boundary mismatches the germline segment, possibly from a read error. This chain uses TRBV2 with TRBJ2-3, with D possibly matching TRBD1 (5 bases). Looked up from germline, CDR1 is SNHLY and CDR2 is FYNNEI. The CDR3 is made up of 11 amino acids. The CDR3 loop is CASSEEWGRDF. Written as DNA, the CDR3 is TGTGCCAGCAGTGAAGAGTGGGGCCGGGATTTT.

The CDR3 sequence is CSVVGTANTGELFF. The CDR3 nucleotides are TGCAGCGTTGTTGGGACAGCTAACACCGGGGAGCTGTTTTTT. The chain uses TRBV29-1 and TRBJ2-2, with TRBD1 matching over 7 bases. Germline assignment: CDR1 SQVTM and CDR2 ANQGSEA. Germline trimming cut 4 bases from V and 2 bases from J; bases unmatched to any gene: 4. This CDR3 comprises 14 residues.

This clone was seen a single time. The gene calls are TRBV5-5 and TRBJ2-5; D unclear. Per germline, CDR1 SGHKS and CDR2 YYEKEE (reference sequence). The length of the CDR3 is 14 residues. Trimming shortened V by 5 bases and J by 4 bases, and 15 bases separated the two germline ends. The CDR3 sequence: CASSWAVYSETQYF. The CDR3 DNA is TGTGCCAGCAGTTGGGCCGTATACTCAGAGACCCAGTACTTC.

This clone appeared a single time. The chain uses TRBV7-2 and TRBJ2-3, with 7 bases lining up with TRBD2. Germline CDR1 SGHTA, CDR2 FQGNSA. This CDR3 is 15 amino acids long. J lost 2 bases, V lost 4 bases, and 6 bases had no gene match. The CDR3 DNA sequence: TGTGCCAGCAGCTCAGCCGGGACTATCACAGATACGCAGTATTTT. It codes for CASSSAGTITDTQYF.

The chain recombines TRBV30 with TRBJ2-3; the match to TRBD1 covers 11 bases. Trimming removed 3 bases from V and 6 bases from J; junction bases left unmatched: 8. The CDR3 sequence is 15 residues long. CDR1 is GTSNPN, CDR2 SVGIG, per germline (reference sequence). The CDR3 DNA reads TGTGCCTGGAGAGGGTGGACAGGGGGCGCGGATACGCAGTATTTT. Translation: CAWRGWTGGADTQYF.

Comments on this clone: At the DNA level, this CDR3 is encoded by other sequences in the same sample as well. V and J are TRBV6-5 and TRBJ1-1, with 7 bases identical to TRBD1. Looked up from germline, CDR1 is MNHEY and CDR2 is SVGAGI. The CDR3 is 15 residues long. After removal of 0 bases from V and 1 base from J, the junction contained 2 bases not matched to a gene. In DNA form, the CDR3 reads TGTGCCAGCAGTTACTCCTCAGGGGGGAACACTGAAGCTTTCTTT. This sequence encodes CASSYSSGGNTEAFF.

CDR3 nucleotides: TGTGCCAGCAGTTCTCGGCGTGCAAGCGCCGGGGAGCTGTTTTTT. It encodes CASSSRRASAGELFF. The rearrangement joins TRBV6-1 to TRBJ2-2, with D unclear. Trimming shortened V by 5 bases and J by 6 bases, and 16 bases separated the two germline ends. The germline V gene has CDR1 MNHNS and CDR2 SASEGT. This CDR3 contains 15 residues.

The chain uses TRBV4-1 and TRBJ1-2, with unresolved D. The CDR3 extends over 14 amino acids. V lost 0 bases to trimming and J lost 4 bases, with 9 bases between them. The germline V gene has CDR1 MGHRA and CDR2 YSYEKL. The DNA for the CDR3 is TGCGCCAGCAGCCAAGACCCCCTGAGCTATGGCTACACCTTC. Amino acids: CASSQDPLSYGYTF.

This clone was detected a few times. V is TRBV10-3 and J is TRBJ1-2; D gene ambiguous. There are 13 residues in the CDR3. CDR1 is ENHRY and CDR2 is SYGVKD in the germline V gene. Between the trimmed V and J ends, which lost 3 bases and 3 bases, there was a span of 8 bases. The CDR3 here is CAISDRRDYGYTF. DNA of the CDR3: TGTGCCATCAGTGACAGGAGAGACTATGGCTACACCTTC.

The J gene is TRBJ2-5, the V gene TRBV6-1, with TRBD1 matching 10 bases. The V gene's germline CDR1 is MNHNS and CDR2 SASEGT. The CDR3 runs to 16 residues. V was clipped by 4 bases and J by 3 bases; unmatched bases: 8. The CDR3 DNA is TGTGCCAGCAGTGGCATGTGGGACAGGGGAAAAGAGACCCAGTACTTC. Translated, it gives CASSGMWDRGKETQYF.